This T cell receptor beta chain was profiled in a study of blood T cell repertoires in COVID-19. Study at large: Acute and convalescent COVID-19 specimens originated in the United States, Italy and Spain.

In the original workflow: Nucleated cell number was recorded as an estimate derived from reference gene primer amplification. Produced via immunoSEQ multiplex PCR; TCRdb's table is partial and in-frame only. The V and J calls and the clone size are those of that table, but D and trimming were determined from the DNA. The sample lists about 98,000 clones, approximately 82% seen once, with 9.5% to 13% in the top ten. The V gene lost 9 bases and the J gene lost 5 bases, with 20 bases spanning the gap. CDR1 KGHDR and CDR2 SFDVKD come from the germline V gene. The length of the CDR3 is 15 residues. Sequencing was done on a sample of peripheral blood. The receptor was isolated from a man between 65 and 85 years old with active or convalescent COVID-19. The chain employs TRBV24-1 and TRBJ2-3, with D perhaps TRBD2 (6 bases). The CDR3 region is CATGGSDAFGDTQYF. The DNA for the CDR3 is TGTGCCACCGGGGGGTCGGACGCCTTCGGAGATACGCAGTATTTT.